This T cell receptor (beta chain) was recorded in a study of T-cell memory formation after mild COVID-19. MiXCR, applied by TCRdb to the 5' RACE reads, yields one record per CDR3 protein. The table has 300,000 to 400,000 distinct CDR3 sequences, approximately 15% seen once. The sample comprised PBMCs or a T cell subset sorted from them (not recorded which). The sequence derives from a man aged 18 to 30 who had mild COVID-19 (a few samples of this study predate the infection). Cell type and time point are not known.

CDR3 sequence (DNA): TGTGCCAGCAGCTTAACGGGCAGGGGCCGAACAGATACGCAGTATTTT. Its protein is CASSLTGRGRTDTQYF. The V gene is TRBV7-9, the J gene TRBJ2-3, with D perhaps matching TRBD1 (6 bases). The CDR3 is 16 amino acids. V was cut by 2 bases and J by 3 bases, with 15 bases left in between. CDR1 and CDR2 from the germline V gene are SEHNR and FQNEAQ (reference sequence).